A selection of T cell receptor beta chains follows, all from one sample in a study of PD-1 blockade in classical Hodgkin lymphoma. Assay used: immunoSEQ multiplex PCR; TCRdb lists only in-frame clones, some missing. The sample has tens of thousands of clones, 78% seen once; the top ten hold around an eighth. Sequenced material: peripheral blood mononuclear cells (PBMCs), taken at baseline. The receptor set was obtained from a human donor with classical Hodgkin lymphoma. The CDR3 runs from the conserved cysteine through the conserved F or W. A D gene is named only where the DNA matches it firmly. Clone size is not always given. Where it is, it says once, few, many or a class for expanded clones.

TRBJ2-7 | TRBV6-6 | NA | TRBD2 | TGTGCCAGCAGTCCCGGACTAGCGGGCGAGCAGTACTTC | CASSPGLAGEQYF
TRBJ2-1 | TRBV5-1 | NA | TRBD1 | TGCGCCAGCACGCCGTTTGGGGACAGATCCTACAATGAGCAGTTCTTC | CASTPFGDRSYNEQFF
TRBJ2-7 | TRBV5-1 | NA | TRBD1 | TGCGCCAGCAGCTATTACAGGGGAGCCTACGAGCAGTACTTC | CASSYYRGAYEQYF
TRBJ2-2 | TRBV7-9 | few | TRBD2 | TGTGCCAGCAGCCCAGGGCGGGGGATCGCCGGGGAGCTGTTTTTT | CASSPGRGIAGELFF
TRBJ2-3 | TRBV7-3 | few | TRBD2 | TGTGCCAGCAGCTCCGGGACTAGCGGGGGAGATACGCAGTATTTT | CASSSGTSGGDTQYF
TRBJ2-5 | TRBV18 | NA | TRBD1 | TGTGCCAGCTCCGCCCCTTTTTTGACAGGGGAATCAGAGACCCAGTACTTC | CASSAPFLTGESETQYF
TRBJ1-2 | TRBV7-3 | NA | NA | TGTGCCAGCAGCTTAGTAGCCGATATCTATGGCTACACCTTC | CASSLVADIYGYTF
TRBJ2-7 | TRBV5-1 | NA | TRBD1 | TGCGCCAGCAGCCGAACCCCAGGGGGCGAGCAGTACTTC | CASSRTPGGEQYF
TRBJ1-6 | TRBV6-5 | once | NA | TGTGCCAGCACCGACCGACGCAGGGTTAATTCACCCCTCCACTTT | CASTDRRRVNSPLHF
TRBJ2-3 | TRBV2 | NA | NA | TGTGCCAGCAGTCTAATTGGGCCAGATACGCAGTATTTT | CASSLIGPDTQYF
TRBJ2-2 | TRBV7-2 | NA | TRBD2 | TGTGCCAGCAGCTTAGAGCGGGGGGGAAACACCGGGGAGCTGTTTTTT | CASSLERGGNTGELFF
TRBJ1-6 | TRBV7-2 | NA | TRBD1 | TGTGCCAGCAGCTTTGGGGACAGGGGGGGAAATTCACCCCTCCACTTT | CASSFGDRGGNSPLHF
TRBJ2-7 | TRBV7-2 | NA | NA | TGTGCCAGCAGCCCCTCGGACGAGCAGTACTTC | CASSPSDEQYF
TRBJ2-7 | TRBV7-8 | NA | NA | TGTGCCAGCAGCTTAGGAGAGCGGGTTCCCCTTTCCTACGAGCAGTACTTC | CASSLGERVPLSYEQYF
TRBJ2-7 | TRBV9 | NA | TRBD1 | TGTGCCAGCAGCGTAGGCTCTGGGACAGGATCATACGAGCAGTACTTC | CASSVGSGTGSYEQYF
TRBJ2-7 | TRBV11-2 | NA | NA | TGTGCCAGCAGCTTAGGAGGGGGAGTACGCGAGCAGTACTTC | CASSLGGGVREQYF
TRBJ1-5 | TRBV27 | NA | NA | TGTGCCAGCTTACCTGCTTATAGCAATCAGCCCCAGCATTTT | CASLPAYSNQPQHF
TRBJ1-2 | TRBV7-3 | NA | TRBD1 | TGTGCCAGCAGCCCCCGGGTGTCCTTACAGGGGGCTTTTGGCTACACCTTC | CASSPRVSLQGAFGYTF
TRBJ2-1 | TRBV18 | few | NA | TGTGCCAGCTCACCGTTCCCTCCGAGCTCCTACAATGAGCAGTTCTTC | CASSPFPPSSYNEQFF
TRBJ1-4 | TRBV30 | NA | NA | TGTGCCTGGAGTGTATACGGAGCCCTTAATGAAAAACTGTTTTTT | CAWSVYGALNEKLFF
TRBJ2-2 | TRBV28 | NA | TRBD2 | TGTGCCAGCAGTTTCCAGCGGGGCAGCCTCGGGGAGCTGTTTTTT | CASSFQRGSLGELFF
TRBJ1-6 | TRBV5-4 | few | NA | TGTGCCACCTCCGGGAAAGAGAATTCACCCCTCCACTTT | CATSGKENSPLHF